The 5 T cell receptor beta chains in this list originate from one sample, sequenced in a study of T cells in Graves' hyperthyroidism and ophthalmopathy. RNA transcripts provided the source from which TCR beta CDR3 regions were amplified. HTBI primers were the set used in a first-round RT-PCR of the TCR CDR3. Each CDR3 protein is one row after TCRdb ran MiXCR on the multiplex PCR reads. This table has fewer than 750,000 distinct CDR3 sequences, 35% to 55% appearing once. What was sequenced was peripheral blood or thyroid tissue (not recorded which). These receptors originate from a woman between 18 and 30 years old with Graves' hyperthyroidism.

In its sample, this clonotype was seen a few times. This CDR3 reads CSVEDWAGAGRCIQYF. In nucleotides, the CDR3 is TGCAGCGTTGAAGATTGGGCGGGAGCGGGACGGTGCATTCAGTACTTC. The rearrangement links TRBV29-1 to TRBJ2-4; 7 bases fit TRBD2. Trimming removed 0 bases from V and 9 bases from J; junction bases left unmatched: 14. Germline V gives CDR1 SQVTM, CDR2 ANQGSEA. CDR3 size: 16 residues.

The chain recombines TRBV29-1 with TRBJ2-7, with a possible D match to TRBD1 (6 bases). Trimming removed 5 bases at V and 3 bases at J, with 14 bases between. The CDR3 is 13 amino acids. Germline CDR1 SQVTM, CDR2 ANQGSEA. CDR3 amino acids: CSVTTGQNYEQYF. The CDR3 DNA reads as TGCAGCGTTACAACCGGACAGAACTACGAGCAGTACTTC.

A remark on this clonotype: One junction end does not reproduce the germline sequence, and a read error may be involved. The chain recombines TRBV15 with TRBJ2-5; possible D gene TRBD2, 5 bases. The CDR3 covers 15 residues. Germline V gives CDR1 LNHNV, CDR2 YYDKDF (reference sequence). This CDR3 is CATSSPKGAQEIQYF. The DNA for the CDR3 is TGTGCCACCAGCAGTCCCAAGGGAGCCCAAGAGATCCAGTACTTC.

In this sample, this clonotype turned up many times. This chain links TRBV5-8 with TRBJ1-2; D is ambiguous. Looked up from germline, CDR1 is SGHTS and CDR2 is YDEGEE. Trimming removed 4 bases from V and 6 bases from J, with 19 bases in between. CDR3 size: 15 residues. The CDR3 here is CASSPHGPSGDGYTF. In DNA form, the CDR3 reads TGTGCCAGCAGCCCACATGGGCCAAGCGGGGATGGCTACACCTTC.

Comment on this clonotype: One end of the junction varies from germline; a read error may be responsible. The chain recombines TRBV25-1 with TRBJ2-7; 9 positions agree with TRBD1. The CDR3 totals 14 residues. Looked up from germline, CDR1 is MGHDK and CDR2 is SYGVNS. CDR3 amino acids: CTSRARTGEYEQYF. CDR3 bases: TGTACCAGCAGAGCAAGGACAGGGGAATACGAGCAGTACTTC.